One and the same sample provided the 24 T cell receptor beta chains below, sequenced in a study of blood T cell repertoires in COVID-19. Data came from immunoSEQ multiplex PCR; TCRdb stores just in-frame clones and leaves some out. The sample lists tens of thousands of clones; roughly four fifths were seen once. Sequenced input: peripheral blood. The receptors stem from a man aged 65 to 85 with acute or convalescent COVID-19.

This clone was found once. The chain's CDR3 is CASSLESADTQYF. The CDR3 DNA sequence: TGTGCCAGCAGCTTGGAAAGCGCAGATACGCAGTATTTT. The chain has TRBV5-4 and TRBJ2-3; D gene unclear. The CDR3 has 13 residues. Per germline, CDR1 SGHNT and CDR2 YYREEE (reference sequence). The V gene lost 0 bases and the J gene lost 4 bases, with 6 bases spanning the gap.

Here the CDR3 DNA reads TGTGCCAGCAGTACGGCAGGGTGGTACGAGCAGTACTTC. This encodes CASSTAGWYEQYF. This chain uses TRBV12-3 or TRBV12-4 with TRBJ2-7, with TRBD1 as a possible D gene (5 bases). The length of the CDR3 is 13 residues. The germline V and J ends were trimmed by 5 bases and 4 bases, with 12 bases remaining between them.

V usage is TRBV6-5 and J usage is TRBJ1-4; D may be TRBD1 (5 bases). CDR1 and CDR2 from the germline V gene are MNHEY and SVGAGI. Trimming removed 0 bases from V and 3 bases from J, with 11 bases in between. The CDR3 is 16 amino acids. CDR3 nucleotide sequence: TGTGCCAGCAGTTACTCGTGGGGGGGATCTAATGAAAAACTGTTTTTT. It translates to CASSYSWGGSNEKLFF.

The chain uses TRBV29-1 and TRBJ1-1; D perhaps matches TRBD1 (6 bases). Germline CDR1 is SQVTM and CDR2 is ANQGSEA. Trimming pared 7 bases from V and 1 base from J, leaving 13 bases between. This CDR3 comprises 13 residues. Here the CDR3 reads CSGLTGWNTEAFF. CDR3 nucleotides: TGCAGCGGTCTGACAGGTTGGAACACTGAAGCTTTCTTT.

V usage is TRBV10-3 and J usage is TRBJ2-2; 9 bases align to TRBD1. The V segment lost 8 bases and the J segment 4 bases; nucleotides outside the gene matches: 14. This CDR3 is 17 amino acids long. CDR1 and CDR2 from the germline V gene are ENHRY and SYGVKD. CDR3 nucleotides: TGTGCCATCCGCCAGTCCGCGGGGACAGGGAGCACCGGGGAGCTGTTTTTT. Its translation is CAIRQSAGTGSTGELFF.

This CDR3 reads CASSVGPLGEQFF. In DNA, the CDR3 is TGTGCCAGCAGCGTAGGACCCCTCGGGGAGCAGTTCTTC. The V call is TRBV9, the J call TRBJ2-1; unclear D gene. V shed 0 bases and J shed 10 bases, with 11 bases lying between them. Germline V gene data show CDR1 as SGDLS and CDR2 as YYNGEE. This CDR3 comprises 13 residues.

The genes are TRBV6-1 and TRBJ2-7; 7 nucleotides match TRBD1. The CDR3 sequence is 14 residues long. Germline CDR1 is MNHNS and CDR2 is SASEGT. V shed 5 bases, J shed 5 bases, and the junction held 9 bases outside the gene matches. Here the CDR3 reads CASSYSDRLHEQYF. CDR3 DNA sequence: TGTGCCAGCAGTTATTCGGACAGGTTGCACGAGCAGTACTTC.

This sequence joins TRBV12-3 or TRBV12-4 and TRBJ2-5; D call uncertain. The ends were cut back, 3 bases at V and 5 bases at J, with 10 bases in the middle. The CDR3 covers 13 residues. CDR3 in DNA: TGTGCCAGCAGTTTGCGGTCCGAGGAGACCCAGTACTTC. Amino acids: CASSLRSEETQYF.

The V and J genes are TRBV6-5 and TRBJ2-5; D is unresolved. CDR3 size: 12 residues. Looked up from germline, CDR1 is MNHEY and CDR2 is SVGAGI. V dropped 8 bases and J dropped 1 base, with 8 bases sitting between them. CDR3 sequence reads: CASLLSQETQYF. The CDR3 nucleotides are TGTGCCAGCCTCCTAAGCCAAGAGACCCAGTACTTC.

The CDR3 here is CASSYGLAGREQYF. The CDR3 nucleotides read TGTGCCAGCAGTTACGGGCTAGCGGGGAGGGAGCAGTACTTC. V gene TRBV6-5 combines with J gene TRBJ2-7; TRBD2 aligns across 9 bases. CDR3 length equals 14 residues. V shed 2 bases, J shed 7 bases, and the junction held 6 bases outside the gene matches. The germline V gene encodes CDR1 MNHEY and CDR2 SVGAGI.

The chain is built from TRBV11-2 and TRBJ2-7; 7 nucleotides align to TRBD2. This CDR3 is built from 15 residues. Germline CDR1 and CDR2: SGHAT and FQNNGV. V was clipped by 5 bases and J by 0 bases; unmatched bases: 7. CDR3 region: CASSHGLGVSYEQYF. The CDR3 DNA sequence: TGTGCCAGCAGCCACGGACTAGGGGTCTCCTACGAGCAGTACTTC.

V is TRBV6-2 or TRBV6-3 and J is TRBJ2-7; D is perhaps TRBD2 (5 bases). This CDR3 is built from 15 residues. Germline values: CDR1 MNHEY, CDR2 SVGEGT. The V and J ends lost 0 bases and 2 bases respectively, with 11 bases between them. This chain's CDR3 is CASSYSERSTYEQYF. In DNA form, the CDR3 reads TGTGCCAGCAGTTACTCGGAGCGGAGTACCTACGAGCAGTACTTC.

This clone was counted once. The CDR3 is CASSQGAGGADTQYF. The CDR3 DNA follows: TGTGCCAGCAGCCAAGGAGCGGGAGGTGCAGATACGCAGTATTTT. The V gene is TRBV3-1 (or the pseudogene TRBV3-2), the J gene TRBJ2-3; 9 bases fit TRBD2. The V gene end was trimmed by 1 base and the J gene end by 4 bases; junction bases not matched to a gene: 3. The CDR3 has 15 residues. Germline assignment: CDR1 LGHDT and CDR2 YNNKEL (reference sequence).

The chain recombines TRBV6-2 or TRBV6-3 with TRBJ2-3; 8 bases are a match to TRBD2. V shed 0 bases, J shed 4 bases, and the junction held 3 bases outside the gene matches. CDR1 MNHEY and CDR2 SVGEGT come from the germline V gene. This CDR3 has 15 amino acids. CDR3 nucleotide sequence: TGTGCCAGCAGTTACTCCGGGACTAGGGCAGATACGCAGTATTTT. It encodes CASSYSGTRADTQYF.

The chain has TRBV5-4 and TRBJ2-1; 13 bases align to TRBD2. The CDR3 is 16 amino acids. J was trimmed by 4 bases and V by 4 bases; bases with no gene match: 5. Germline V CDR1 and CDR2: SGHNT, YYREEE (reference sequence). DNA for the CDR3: TGTGCCAGCAGCCAACTAGCGGGAGGGGGGTACAATGAGCAGTTCTTC. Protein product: CASSQLAGGGYNEQFF. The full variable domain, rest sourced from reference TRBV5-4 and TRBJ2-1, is ETGVTQSPTHLIKTRGQQVTLRCSSQSGHNTVSWYQQALGQGPQFIFQYYREEENGRGNFPPRFSGLQFPNYSSELNVNALELDDSALYLCASSQLAGGGYNEQFFGPGTRLTVL.

The CDR3 DNA reads TGTGCCAGCACCCACGACAGGATCCGCACAGATACGCAGTATTTT. This translates into CASTHDRIRTDTQYF. The rearrangement links TRBV7-2 to TRBJ2-3; TRBD1 might be the D (6 bases). The germline gives CDR1 SGHTA, CDR2 FQGNSA. The V end was cut by 7 bases, the J end by 1 base, with 15 bases between. This CDR3 has 15 residues. The full variable domain, its missing parts supplied by reference TRBV7-2 and TRBJ2-3, is GAGVSQSPSNKVTEKGKDVELRCDPISGHTALYWYRQSLGQGLEFLIYFQGNSAPDKSGLPSDRFSAERTGGSVSTLTIQRTQQEDSAVYLCASTHDRIRTDTQYFGPGTRLTVL.

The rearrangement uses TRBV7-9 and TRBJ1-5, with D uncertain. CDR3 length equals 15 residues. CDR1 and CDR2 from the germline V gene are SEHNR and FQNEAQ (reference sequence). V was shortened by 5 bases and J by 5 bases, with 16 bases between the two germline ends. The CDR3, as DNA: TGTGCCAGCAGCACCTCGGGGAGGGAAGATCAGCCCCAGCATTTT. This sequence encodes CASSTSGREDQPQHF.

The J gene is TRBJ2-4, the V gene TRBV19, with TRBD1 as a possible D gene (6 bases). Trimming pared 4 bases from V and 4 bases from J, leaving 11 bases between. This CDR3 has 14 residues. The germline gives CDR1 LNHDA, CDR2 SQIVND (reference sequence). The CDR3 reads CASSNWDKKNIQYF. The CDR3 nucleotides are TGTGCCAGTAGTAATTGGGACAAGAAAAACATTCAGTACTTC.

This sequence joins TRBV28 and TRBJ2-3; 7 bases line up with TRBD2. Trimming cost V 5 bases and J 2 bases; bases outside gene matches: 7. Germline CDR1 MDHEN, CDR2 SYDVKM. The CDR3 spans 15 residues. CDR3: CASSAASGYTDTQYF. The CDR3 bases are TGTGCCAGCAGTGCTGCTAGCGGCTACACAGATACGCAGTATTTT.

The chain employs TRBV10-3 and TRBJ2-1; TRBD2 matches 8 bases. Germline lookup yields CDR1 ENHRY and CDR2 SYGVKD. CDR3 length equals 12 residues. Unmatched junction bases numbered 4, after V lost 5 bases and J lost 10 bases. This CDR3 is CAISLTSAEQFF. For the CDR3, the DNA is TGTGCCATCAGTCTGACTAGCGCAGAGCAGTTCTTC.

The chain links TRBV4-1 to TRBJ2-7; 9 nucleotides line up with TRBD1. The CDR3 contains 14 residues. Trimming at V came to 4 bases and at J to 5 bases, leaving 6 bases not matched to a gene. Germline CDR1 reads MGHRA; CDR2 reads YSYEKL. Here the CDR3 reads CASSPRDRAHEQYF. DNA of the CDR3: TGCGCCAGCAGCCCTCGGGACAGGGCCCACGAGCAGTACTTC.

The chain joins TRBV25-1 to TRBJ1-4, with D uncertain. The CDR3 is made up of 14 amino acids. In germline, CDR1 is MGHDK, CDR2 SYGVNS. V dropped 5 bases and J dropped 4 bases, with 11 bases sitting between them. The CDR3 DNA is TGTGCCAGCAGTCCCCCAGGCTATAATGAAAAACTGTTTTTT. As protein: CASSPPGYNEKLFF.

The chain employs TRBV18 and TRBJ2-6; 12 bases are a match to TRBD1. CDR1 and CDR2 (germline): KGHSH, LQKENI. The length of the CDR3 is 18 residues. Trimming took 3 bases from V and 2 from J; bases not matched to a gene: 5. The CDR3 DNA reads TGTGCCAGCTCACCCTTGGGGACAGGGGGCACTGGGGCCAACGTCCTGACTTTC. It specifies CASSPLGTGGTGANVLTF.

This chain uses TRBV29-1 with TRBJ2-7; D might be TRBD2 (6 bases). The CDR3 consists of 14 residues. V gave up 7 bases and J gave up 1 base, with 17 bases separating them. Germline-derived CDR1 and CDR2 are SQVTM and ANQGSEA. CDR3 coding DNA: TGCAGCGCCGGAGGGTCGGGCGGGTCCTACGAGCAGTACTTC. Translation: CSAGGSGGSYEQYF.